What follows are 13 T cell receptor beta chains derived from one specimen sequenced in a study of blood T cell repertoires in COVID-19. Repertoires were generated with immunoSEQ multiplex PCR, while TCRdb's copy carries only in-frame clones and drops some. The sample includes approximately 100,000 clones, over 70% of them seen just once. The sequenced sample consisted of peripheral blood. The receptors derive from a woman aged 45 to 65 with acute or convalescent COVID-19.

The chain couples TRBV6-2 or TRBV6-3 to TRBJ1-3, with 7 bases matching TRBD1. V lost 4 bases, J lost 1 base, and 4 bases stayed unmatched. Germline CDR1 is MNHEY and CDR2 is SVGEGT. The CDR3 sequence is 15 residues long. CDR3 loop: CASSSDRPSGNTIYF. CDR3 nucleotide sequence: TGTGCCAGCAGTTCGGACAGGCCATCTGGAAACACCATATATTTT.

This clone was counted only a few times. The chain combines TRBV19 with TRBJ2-5; 11 bases line up with TRBD2. Germline V gene lookup returns CDR1 LNHDA and CDR2 SQIVND (reference sequence). V was clipped by 5 bases and J by 5 bases; unmatched bases: 10. The CDR3 extends over 16 amino acids. The DNA for the CDR3 is TGTGCCAGTAGTCCCAAGGGACTAGCGGCTTCGGAGACCCAGTACTTC. It translates to CASSPKGLAASETQYF.

CDR3 in DNA: TGTGCCAGCAGCTTAGATGCGGCAGTTACCTACGAGCAGTACTTC. This encodes CASSLDAAVTYEQYF. The chain has TRBV5-4 and TRBJ2-7; D remains ambiguous. Germline lookup yields CDR1 SGHNT and CDR2 YYREEE (reference sequence). Trimming cost V 2 bases and J 2 bases, with 14 bases left between them. The CDR3 length is 15 residues.

This chain connects TRBV2 to TRBJ1-1, with D uncertain. The CDR3 consists of 11 residues. Germline CDR1 SNHLY, CDR2 FYNNEI. Trimming stripped 4 bases from V and 7 bases from J, with 7 bases between. The CDR3 bases are TGTGCCAGCAGTGTTGTGCGTGAAGCTTTCTTT. Its protein product is CASSVVREAFF.

CDR3 nucleotides: TGTGCCAGCAGCCGGGGACTAGCGGGCACAGATACGCAGTATTTT. It yields the protein CASSRGLAGTDTQYF. The chain combines TRBV3-1 (or the pseudogene TRBV3-2) with TRBJ2-3, with 11 bases aligning to TRBD2. Germline lookup yields CDR1 LGHDT and CDR2 YNNKEL (reference sequence). The CDR3 runs to 15 residues. The J segment lost 1 base and the V segment lost 4 bases, leaving 1 base of the junction unmatched.

This clone appeared a few times. The J gene is TRBJ2-3, the V gene TRBV5-1; D unclear. This CDR3 comprises 16 residues. V was shortened by 3 bases and J by 2 bases, with 16 bases between the two germline ends. Germline V gene sequence: CDR1 SGHRS, CDR2 YFSETQ. This CDR3 is CASSSIGASYTDTQYF. The CDR3 DNA reads TGCGCCAGCAGCTCGATTGGAGCCAGTTACACAGATACGCAGTATTTT.

In nucleotides, the CDR3 is TGTGCCAGCAGCCAAGGGTGGCGGGGGGCCGACAATGAGCAGTTCTTC. It yields the protein CASSQGWRGADNEQFF. V usage is TRBV4-2 and J usage is TRBJ2-1; 8 bases are a match to TRBD2. Germline trimming cut 1 base from V and 5 bases from J; bases unmatched to any gene: 7. The CDR3 sequence is 16 residues long. Per germline, CDR1 LGHNA and CDR2 YNFKEQ.

The chain employs TRBV10-1 and TRBJ1-2; the D is unclear. This CDR3 comprises 13 residues. V shed 5 bases and J shed 8 bases, with 15 bases lying between them. Per germline, CDR1 WNHNN and CDR2 SYGVQD (reference sequence). The CDR3 region has the DNA TGCGCCAGCAGTCCCACCCTCGCGGGGGGCTACACCTTC. It translates to CASSPTLAGGYTF.

This clone has only one observation. This chain links TRBV20-1 with TRBJ2-2; D gene unclear. The CDR3 consists of 11 residues. V lost 4 bases and J 8 bases, leaving 8 bases between the germline ends. Germline V gene data show CDR1 as DFQATT and CDR2 as SNEGSKA (reference sequence). The CDR3 DNA sequence: TGCAGTGCTATGAGTCCGGGGGAGCTGTTTTTT. This gives the protein CSAMSPGELFF.

The chain joins TRBV12-3 or TRBV12-4 to TRBJ1-2; TRBD1 aligns across 8 bases. The length of the CDR3 is 13 residues. J was trimmed by 6 bases and V by 6 bases; bases with no gene match: 6. The chain's CDR3 is CASSSPGQDGYTF. In DNA form, the CDR3 reads TGTGCCAGCAGCTCTCCGGGACAGGATGGCTACACCTTC.

V gene TRBV28 combines with J gene TRBJ1-1; D remains unclear. The germline V gene has CDR1 MDHEN and CDR2 SYDVKM. The CDR3 is 14 amino acids. Deletions cut 6 bases from V and 1 base from J, with 12 bases between. Here the CDR3 reads CASSPTSWNTEAFF. The CDR3 DNA reads as TGTGCCAGCAGCCCCACAAGTTGGAACACTGAAGCTTTCTTT.

The CDR3 coding sequence is TGTGCCTGGAAACTGGGGAGTTCGAGTGGCTACACCTTC. Its protein product is CAWKLGSSSGYTF. The chain carries TRBV30 and TRBJ1-2; D call uncertain. The CDR3 is 13 amino acids. V dropped 4 bases and J dropped 7 bases, with 16 bases sitting between them. CDR1 is GTSNPN, CDR2 SVGIG, per germline (reference sequence). Combining the CDR3 with reference TRBV30 and TRBJ1-2 gives the whole variable domain SQTIHQWPATLVQPVGSPLSLECTVEGTSNPNLYWYRQAAGRGLQLLFYSVGIGQISSEVPQNLSASRPQDRQFILSSKKLLLSDSGFYLCAWKLGSSSGYTFGSGTRLTVV.

This chain connects TRBV4-1 to TRBJ2-5, with 9 bases lining up with TRBD1. The length of the CDR3 is 15 residues. The germline V gene has CDR1 MGHRA and CDR2 YSYEKL. V was pared by 3 bases and J by 5 bases, with 7 bases of the junction left unmatched. In DNA form, the CDR3 reads TGCGCCAGCAGCCAGACCCGAGGACAGGGGGAGACCCAGTACTTC. Translation gives CASSQTRGQGETQYF.